This TCR beta chain was retrieved from a study of cytotoxic CD8 clonotypes in ibrutinib-treated CLL. The CDR3 is made up of 14 amino acids. V dropped 4 bases and J dropped 8 bases, with 15 bases sitting between them. The germline V gene encodes CDR1 SGHVS and CDR2 FQNEAQ. Generated by immunoSEQ multiplex PCR, the TCRdb table keeps only in-frame clones and is missing some. The sample consists of 200,000 to 250,000 clones, 60% to 80% of them appearing once. The V call is TRBV7-8, the J call TRBJ2-1; D remains ambiguous. This material consisted of PBMCs, taken after 12 months of ibrutinib treatment. This receptor was taken from a human donor with chronic lymphocytic leukemia. In DNA form, the CDR3 reads TGTGCCAGCAGCTCCGGTCGGCAAGTTGATGAGCAGTTCTTC. Protein: CASSSGRQVDEQFF.